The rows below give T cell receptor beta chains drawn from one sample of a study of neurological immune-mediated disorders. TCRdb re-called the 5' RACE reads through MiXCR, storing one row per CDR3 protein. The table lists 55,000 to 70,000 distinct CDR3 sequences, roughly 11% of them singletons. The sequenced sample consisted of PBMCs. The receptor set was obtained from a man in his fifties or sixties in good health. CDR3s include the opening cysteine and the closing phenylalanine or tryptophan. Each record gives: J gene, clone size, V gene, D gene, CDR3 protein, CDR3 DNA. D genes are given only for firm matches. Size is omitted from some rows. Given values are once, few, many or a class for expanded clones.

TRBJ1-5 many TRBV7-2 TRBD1 CASSFSGTGVSRGNQPQHF TGTGCCAGCAGCTTTAGTGGGACAGGGGTGTCGAGAGGCAATCAGCCCCAGCATTTT
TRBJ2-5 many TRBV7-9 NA CASSSPSRPETQYF TGTGCCAGCAGCTCCCCTAGCAGGCCAGAGACCCAGTACTTC
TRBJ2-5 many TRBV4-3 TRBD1 CASSQVGRTGGVETQYF TGCGCCAGCAGCCAAGTGGGCCGGACAGGGGGCGTAGAGACCCAGTACTTC
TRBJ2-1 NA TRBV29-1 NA CSVVLGVNNEQFF TGCAGCGTTGTCTTAGGAGTAAACAATGAGCAGTTCTTC
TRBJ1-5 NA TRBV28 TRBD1 CASSFFTGGHQPQHF TGTGCCAGCAGTTTTTTCACAGGGGGGCACCAGCCCCAGCATTTT
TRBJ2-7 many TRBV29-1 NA CSVEDPQHPYEQYF TGCAGCGTTGAAGATCCACAGCACCCCTACGAGCAGTACTTC
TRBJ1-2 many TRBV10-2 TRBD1 CASSEFGQGAGGYTF TGCGCCAGCAGTGAGTTTGGACAGGGGGCGGGAGGCTACACCTTC
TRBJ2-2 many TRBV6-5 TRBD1 CASRTGTGVAGELFF TGTGCCAGCAGAACCGGGACAGGGGTGGCCGGGGAGCTGTTTTTT
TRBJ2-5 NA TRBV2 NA CASSVRVETQYF TGTGCCAGCAGTGTTCGGGTGGAGACCCAGTACTTC
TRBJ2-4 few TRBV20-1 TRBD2 CSALTGGWNIQYF TGCAGTGCCCTGACGGGGGGATGGAACATTCAGTACTTC
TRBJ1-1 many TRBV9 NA CASSTRGDTEAFF TGTGCCAGCTCCACGAGAGGGGACACTGAAGCTTTCTTT
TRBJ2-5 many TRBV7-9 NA CASSLGLSSSEETQYF TGTGCCAGCAGCTTAGGTCTCAGTTCCTCGGAGGAGACCCAGTACTTC
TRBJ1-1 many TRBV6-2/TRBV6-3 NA CASSGGIMNTEAFF TGTGCCAGCAGTGGGGGGATAATGAACACTGAAGCTTTCTTT
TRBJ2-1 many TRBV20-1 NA CSAPQGGVYNEQFF TGCAGTGCTCCACAGGGTGGGGTGTACAATGAGCAGTTCTTC
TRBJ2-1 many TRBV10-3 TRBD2 CAISESKLAGAGEQFF TGTGCCATCAGTGAGTCGAAACTAGCGGGGGCCGGGGAGCAGTTCTTC
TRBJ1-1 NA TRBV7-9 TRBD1 CASSLIGQGSVNTEAFF TGTGCCAGCAGCTTAATAGGACAGGGGTCGGTGAACACTGAAGCTTTCTTT
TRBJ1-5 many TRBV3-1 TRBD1 CASSEGTGASQPQHF TGTGCCAGCAGCGAAGGGACAGGGGCCAGTCAGCCCCAGCATTTT
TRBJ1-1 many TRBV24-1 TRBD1 CATSPSEGGLSGTEAFF TGTGCCACCAGCCCTAGCGAAGGGGGCTTATCAGGAACTGAAGCTTTCTTT
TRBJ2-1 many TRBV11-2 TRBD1 CASSLQRRQGNNEQFF TGTGCCAGCAGCTTACAGAGGCGACAGGGAAACAATGAGCAGTTCTTC
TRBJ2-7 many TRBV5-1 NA CASSLAGDNVYEQYF TGCGCCAGCAGCTTGGCCGGGGATAACGTGTACGAGCAGTACTTC
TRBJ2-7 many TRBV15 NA CATSRDRADSSYEQYF TGTGCCACCAGCAGAGATCGGGCCGACAGCTCCTACGAGCAGTACTTC
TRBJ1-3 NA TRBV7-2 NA CASSLGLGAAGNTIYF TGTGCCAGCAGCTTAGGTCTGGGGGCGGCTGGAAACACCATATATTTT
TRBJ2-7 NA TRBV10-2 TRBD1 CASRPGQGSEQYF TGCGCCAGCAGGCCGGGACAGGGATCCGAGCAGTACTTC
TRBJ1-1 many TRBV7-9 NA CASSSQGGTNTEAFF TGTGCCAGCAGCTCACAGGGAGGGACGAACACTGAAGCTTTCTTT
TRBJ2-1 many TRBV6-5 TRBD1 CASSYGTGRNEQFF TGTGCCAGCAGCTACGGGACAGGGAGGAATGAGCAGTTCTTC
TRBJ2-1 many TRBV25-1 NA CASSDRLAYNEQFF TGTGCCAGCAGTGATCGGCTAGCGTACAATGAGCAGTTCTTC
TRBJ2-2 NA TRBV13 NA CASTSLPRGTTGELFF TGTGCCAGCACCTCTTTGCCTCGGGGAACCACCGGGGAGCTGTTTTTT
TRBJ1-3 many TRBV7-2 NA CASSTGMKDTIYF TGTGCCAGCAGCACCGGGATGAAGGACACCATATATTTT
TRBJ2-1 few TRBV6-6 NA CASSYRGKGDNEQFF TGTGCCAGCAGTTACCGGGGGAAGGGGGACAATGAGCAGTTCTTC
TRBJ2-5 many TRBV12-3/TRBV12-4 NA CASVTGNVGETQYF TGTGCCAGCGTTACAGGGAATGTCGGGGAGACCCAGTACTTC
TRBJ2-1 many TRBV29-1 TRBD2 CSVEIAGLYNEQFF TGCAGCGTTGAAATAGCGGGGCTCTACAATGAGCAGTTCTTC
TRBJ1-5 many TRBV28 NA CASSLHTGPNQPQHF TGTGCCAGCAGTTTACACACAGGGCCGAATCAGCCCCAGCATTTT
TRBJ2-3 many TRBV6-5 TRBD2 CASSYSTSGGADTQYF TGTGCCAGCAGTTACTCGACTAGCGGGGGGGCGGATACGCAGTATTTT
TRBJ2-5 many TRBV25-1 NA CASSPGTHKETQYF TGTGCCAGCAGTCCCGGGACTCACAAAGAGACCCAGTACTTC
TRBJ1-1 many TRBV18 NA CASSPPLGGMDTEAFF TGTGCCAGCTCACCCCCCTTGGGGGGTATGGACACTGAAGCTTTCTTT